This is a list of T cell receptor beta chains from one sample in a study of T cell responses to AZD1222 COVID-19 vaccine. TCRdb keeps only in-frame clones here, not all; method: immunoSEQ multiplex PCR. The sample has around 150,000 clones; over 75% are singletons. Sample: peripheral blood, taken on day 0 of AZD1222 vaccination. The origin of the receptors is an adult in good health. CDR3s include the opening cysteine and the closing phenylalanine or tryptophan. Fields, in order: clone size, D gene, J gene, V gene, CDR3 protein, CDR3 DNA. The D gene is left open where the match is weak. Expanded clones are given a class, and other clones once, few, many or no size at all.

>NA|TRBD1|TRBJ1-1|TRBV24-1
CATSRQGAAEAFF
TGTGCCACCAGCCGACAGGGGGCCGCTGAAGCTTTCTTT
>NA|TRBD1|TRBJ1-2|TRBV3-1/TRBV3-2
CASSPPGTGAYGYTF
TGTGCCAGCAGCCCTCCAGGGACAGGGGCCTATGGCTACACCTTC
>NA|NA|TRBJ1-1|TRBV7-9
CASSLKDREAFF
TGTGCCAGCAGCCTAAAGGACAGAGAAGCTTTCTTT
>NA|NA|TRBJ2-7|TRBV5-4
CASSLFSAFYEQYF
TGTGCCAGCAGCTTGTTTTCGGCGTTCTACGAGCAGTACTTC
>NA|NA|TRBJ2-5|TRBV25-1
CASSELGGAQETQYF
TGTGCCAGCAGTGAATTGGGCGGGGCTCAAGAGACCCAGTACTTC
>once|NA|TRBJ1-2|TRBV18
CASSGGAGEGYLGYTF
TGTGCCAGCTCAGGAGGAGCGGGGGAAGGTTATCTTGGCTACACCTTC
>NA|NA|TRBJ1-5|TRBV28
CASSLRGVQPQHF
TGTGCCAGCAGTTTGCGAGGGGTTCAGCCCCAGCATTTT
>NA|NA|TRBJ2-3|TRBV7-2
CASSRDLSLSTDTQYF
TGTGCCAGCAGCAGAGACCTAAGCCTAAGCACAGATACGCAGTATTTT
>NA|TRBD1|TRBJ1-2|TRBV29-1
CSVEGVGQGFGYTF
TGCAGCGTTGAAGGAGTGGGACAGGGGTTTGGCTACACCTTC
>NA|TRBD1|TRBJ1-5|TRBV30
CAWETGGDQPQHF
TGTGCCTGGGAAACAGGGGGAGATCAGCCCCAGCATTTT
>NA|NA|TRBJ1-5|TRBV4-1
CASSQVGGAQGFNQPQHF
TGCGCCAGCAGCCAAGTAGGGGGAGCACAAGGCTTTAATCAGCCCCAGCATTTT
>NA|NA|TRBJ1-3|TRBV19
CASSINLDSGNTIYF
TGTGCCAGTAGTATAAACCTTGACTCTGGAAACACCATATATTTT
>NA|NA|TRBJ1-1|TRBV6-1
CASSEGQKDMNTEAFF
TGTGCCAGCAGTGAAGGGCAGAAAGACATGAACACTGAAGCTTTCTTT
>NA|TRBD2|TRBJ2-4|TRBV7-6
CASSLSPLAGSSKNIQYF
TGTGCCAGCAGCTTAAGCCCACTAGCGGGGTCGTCCAAAAACATTCAGTACTTC
>few|TRBD2|TRBJ2-7|TRBV19
CASSTTTAGEQYF
TGTGCCAGTAGCACAACGACAGCGGGGGAGCAGTACTTC
>NA|NA|TRBJ1-4|TRBV5-1
CASSLELATNEKLFF
TGCGCCAGCAGCTTGGAACTAGCAACTAATGAAAAACTGTTTTTT
>NA|NA|TRBJ1-1|TRBV7-8
CASSLRPRHENTEAFF
TGTGCCAGCAGCTTACGGCCCAGGCACGAGAACACTGAAGCTTTCTTT
>NA|TRBD2|TRBJ2-4|TRBV12-3/TRBV12-4
CASSREGHIQYF
TGTGCCAGCAGTCGGGAGGGGCACATTCAGTACTTC